Here is one TCR beta chain with its context. These data come from a study of control samples from healthy donors and cancer patients. The germline V gene encodes CDR1 MGHRA and CDR2 YSYEKL. The CDR3 sequence is 15 residues long. Trimming cost V 4 bases and J 1 base, with 13 bases left between them. Measured with immunoSEQ multiplex PCR; TCRdb has only the in-frame clones, and not every one. This repertoire shows 130,000 or so clones, roughly 88% found once; its top ten account for more than 2.5%. V is TRBV4-1 and J is TRBJ2-5; D could derive from TRBD1 or TRBD2 (5 bases each). The sample consisted of blood. This TCR was recovered from a man in his fifties or sixties in good health. DNA of the CDR3: TGCGCCAGCAGCCCTGATTGGGACGCCCAAGAGACCCAGTACTTC. It codes for CASSPDWDAQETQYF.